This entry describes one T cell receptor beta chain. Its specificity is not known. The germline V gene has CDR1 MDHEN and CDR2 SYDVKM. The CDR3 is made up of 12 amino acids. V lost 5 bases and J lost 8, with 12 bases in between. All donors were healthy HIV-negative adults lacking recent acute infections or vaccinations. The method was immunoSEQ multiplex PCR; TCRdb's version includes in-frame clones alone and lacks a portion of them. This sample carries around 2.5 million clones, 80% to 95% of them seen once, and the ten largest clones take about 0.38%. These data originate in a study of shared clonotypes between healthy human individuals. In the study overall: Researchers drew samples from a couple of women and a few men aged 18 to 49.

The study, taken as a whole, reports: In a handful of donors, about 5% of naive CD4 clonotypes appeared in common.

What was sequenced was naive CD4+ T cells from PBMCs. Subset denoted: CD45RA+ positively selected. The rearrangement uses TRBV28 and TRBJ1-2, with no clear D. The receptor's source is a man between 18 and 35 years old in good health. Some clones in this sample may be carry-over from other donors' samples. CDR3 in DNA: TGTGCCAGCAGTCGCGGGCAGCTCGGCTACACCTTC. Its protein product is CASSRGQLGYTF.